This T cell receptor beta chain was captured by sequencing in a study of graft-versus-host responses after intestinal transplantation. V dropped 2 bases and J dropped 1 base, with 13 bases sitting between them. Germline CDR1 is GTSNPN and CDR2 is SVGIG (reference sequence). The CDR3 is 15 residues long. Profiling relied on immunoSEQ multiplex PCR, and the TCRdb table lists in-frame clones only, not all of them. The sample has about 50,000 clones; around 90% are singletons. With respect to this clone: The antigen remains undetermined.

The chain uses TRBV30 and TRBJ2-3; D possibly corresponds to TRBD2 (5 bases). Material: unstimulated CD4+ T cells sorted from spleen or lymph node cells, obtained before transplant. This receptor was taken from a human donor who was the organ donor for an intestinal transplant. CDR3 protein: CAWSLGTRGTDTQYF. The CDR3 nucleotides are TGTGCCTGGAGTTTGGGAACTAGAGGCACAGATACGCAGTATTTT.